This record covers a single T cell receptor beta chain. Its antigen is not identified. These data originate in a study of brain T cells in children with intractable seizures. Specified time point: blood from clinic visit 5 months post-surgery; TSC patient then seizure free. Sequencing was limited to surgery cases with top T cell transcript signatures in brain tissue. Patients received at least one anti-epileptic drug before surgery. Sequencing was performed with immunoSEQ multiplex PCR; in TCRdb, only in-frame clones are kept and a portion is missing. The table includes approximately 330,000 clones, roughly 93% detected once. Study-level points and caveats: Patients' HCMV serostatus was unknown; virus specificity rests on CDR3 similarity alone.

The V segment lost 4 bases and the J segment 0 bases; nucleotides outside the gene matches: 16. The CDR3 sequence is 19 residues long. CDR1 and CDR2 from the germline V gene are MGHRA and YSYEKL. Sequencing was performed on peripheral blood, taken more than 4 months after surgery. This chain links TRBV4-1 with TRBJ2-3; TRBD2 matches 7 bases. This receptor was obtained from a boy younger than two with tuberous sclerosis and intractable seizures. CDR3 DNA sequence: TGCGCCAGCAGCCCGACCCTGCGCCAGGGCGGGAGAAGCACAGATACGCAGTATTTT. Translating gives CASSPTLRQGGRSTDTQYF.